The 21 T cell receptor beta chains given below trace back to one sample, sequenced in a study of T cell responses to AZD1222 COVID-19 vaccine. Clones were sequenced by immunoSEQ multiplex PCR, and TCRdb holds only the in-frame ones, with some missing. The sample has 93,000 or so clones, roughly 91% seen once; the top ten hold more than 4.5%. This material consisted of peripheral blood, taken on day 0 of AZD1222 vaccination. These receptors all come from an adult in good health.

The chain employs TRBV6-2 or TRBV6-3 and TRBJ2-7, with D maybe TRBD2 (6 bases). Per germline, CDR1 MNHEY and CDR2 SVGEGT. This CDR3 has 15 residues. Trimming cost V 5 bases and J 2 bases, with 16 bases left between them. This CDR3 reads CASSPFRGSTYEQYF. The DNA of the CDR3 is TGTGCCAGCAGTCCCTTCCGGGGGTCGACCTACGAGCAGTACTTC.

V and J are TRBV18 and TRBJ2-5; a possible D gene is TRBD2 (6 bases). This CDR3 contains 15 residues. V lost 3 bases to trimming and J lost 2 bases, with 13 bases between them. Germline assignment: CDR1 KGHSH and CDR2 LQKENI. The CDR3 region has the DNA TGTGCCAGCTCACCCGGGACTGCCTCGCAAGAGACCCAGTACTTC. Amino acid sequence: CASSPGTASQETQYF.

The count of this clone is one. This chain links TRBV11-2 with TRBJ1-1, with D unclear. The germline V gene encodes CDR1 SGHAT and CDR2 FQNNGV. Trimming removed 0 bases at V and 1 base at J, with 6 bases between. The CDR3 contains 14 residues. The CDR3 region is CASSLDVANTEAFF. DNA for the CDR3: TGTGCCAGCAGCTTAGATGTGGCGAACACTGAAGCTTTCTTT.

The chain couples TRBV4-1 to TRBJ2-4; D is uncertain. The V gene lost 3 bases and the J gene lost 0 bases, with 9 bases spanning the gap. Germline CDR1 and CDR2: MGHRA and YSYEKL. The CDR3 is 15 amino acids. DNA for the CDR3: TGCGCCAGCAGCCAGAACCAACTAGCCAAAAACATTCAGTACTTC. Translated: CASSQNQLAKNIQYF.

The gene calls are TRBV7-9 and TRBJ2-7; 7 bases match TRBD2. Germline V gene data show CDR1 as SEHNR and CDR2 as FQNEAQ (reference sequence). The CDR3 is 13 residues long. With V trimmed by 5 bases and J by 3 bases, 4 bases remained unmatched. In nucleotides, the CDR3 is TGTGCCAGCAGCAAGACTAGCAGCTACGAGCAGTACTTC. Amino acid sequence: CASSKTSSYEQYF. The full variable domain, completed using reference TRBV7-9 and TRBJ2-7, is DTGVSQNPRHKITKRGQNVTFRCDPISEHNRLYWYRQTLGQGPEFLTYFQNEAQLEKSRLLSDRFSAERPKGSFSTLEIQRTEQGDSAMYLCASSKTSSYEQYFGPGTRLTVT.

The genes are TRBV10-3 and TRBJ1-5, with 7 nucleotides matching TRBD1. V shed 3 bases, J shed 5 bases, and the junction held 7 bases outside the gene matches. This CDR3 is 15 amino acids long. CDR1 is ENHRY, CDR2 SYGVKD, per germline. CDR3 nucleotide sequence: TGTGCCATCAGTGAAGCTCAGGGGGGCGATCAGCCCCAGCATTTT. Its protein is CAISEAQGGDQPQHF.

This rearrangement joins TRBV4-1 to TRBJ1-3; D possibly corresponds to TRBD1 (6 bases). The CDR3 contains 15 residues. Germline V gives CDR1 MGHRA, CDR2 YSYEKL. V lost 9 bases and J lost 3, with 18 bases in between. CDR3 in DNA: TGCGCCAGAAAACGAACAGGGAGTGGTGGAAACACCATATATTTT. This gives the protein CARKRTGSGGNTIYF.

The chain employs TRBV7-3 and TRBJ2-6; D not resolved. There are 13 residues in the CDR3. Trimming removed 6 bases at V and 0 bases at J, with 3 bases between. Germline values: CDR1 SGHTA, CDR2 FQGTGA. This CDR3 is CASSSSGANVLTF. In DNA, the CDR3 is TGTGCCAGCAGTTCCTCTGGGGCCAACGTCCTGACTTTC.

The rearrangement joins TRBV24-1 to TRBJ1-1; no clear D. The length of the CDR3 is 14 residues. Between the trimmed V and J ends, which lost 5 bases and 3 bases, there was a span of 12 bases. CDR1 is KGHDR, CDR2 SFDVKD, per germline. This chain's CDR3 is CATSVEGLDTEAFF. CDR3 sequence (DNA): TGTGCCACCAGTGTTGAAGGGTTGGACACTGAAGCTTTCTTT.

The chain couples TRBV27 to TRBJ2-3, with 12 bases that match TRBD2. CDR3 length: 18 amino acids. Germline-derived CDR1 and CDR2 are MNHEY and SMNVEV (reference sequence). The V gene end was trimmed by 4 bases and the J gene end by 2 bases; junction bases not matched to a gene: 10. Here the CDR3 DNA reads TGTGCCAGCAGTTGGTCTAGCGGGGGGGCCGTATTCACAGATACGCAGTATTTT. It codes for CASSWSSGGAVFTDTQYF.

A few counts support this clone. The chain links TRBV4-1 to TRBJ2-1; D might be TRBD1 (5 bases). The CDR3 consists of 16 residues. Germline CDR1 and CDR2: MGHRA and YSYEKL. The ends were cut back, 0 bases at V and 2 bases at J, with 11 bases in the middle. In DNA form, the CDR3 reads TGCGCCAGCAGCCAAGATCAGGGAAATACCTACAATGAGCAGTTCTTC. Protein sequence: CASSQDQGNTYNEQFF.

CDR3 protein: CASSKGGALPEEYF. DNA of the CDR3: TGTGCCAGCAGTAAAGGGGGAGCCCTCCCCGAGGAGTATTTT. The chain uses TRBV2 and TRBJ2-3; D perhaps matches TRBD1 (6 bases). The CDR3 spans 14 residues. Deletions cut 5 bases from V and 13 bases from J, with 22 bases between. CDR1 is SNHLY, CDR2 FYNNEI, per germline.

CDR3 residues: CASSHPVNTEAFF. In DNA form, the CDR3 reads TGTGCCAGCTCACACCCCGTTAACACTGAAGCTTTCTTT. V usage is TRBV18 and J usage is TRBJ1-1; D not resolved. With 4 bases removed from V and 2 bases from J, the gap between germline ends came to 8 bases. Germline V gene sequence: CDR1 KGHSH, CDR2 LQKENI. The CDR3 length is 13 residues.

This clone was seen once. This chain connects TRBV4-3 to TRBJ2-1, with 11 bases that match TRBD2. The V gene's germline CDR1 is LGHNA and CDR2 YSLEER. V dropped 4 bases and J dropped 9; count of bases not matched to a gene: 2. CDR3 length equals 13 residues. This CDR3 is CASSPGLAGEQFF. The CDR3 DNA reads TGCGCCAGCAGCCCCGGACTAGCGGGTGAGCAGTTCTTC.

This clone was recorded once. V gene TRBV7-8 combines with J gene TRBJ1-4, with 7 bases lining up with TRBD1. CDR1 and CDR2 from the germline V gene are SGHVS and FQNEAQ. V lost 1 base and J lost 7; bases outside the gene matches: 6. The CDR3 is 15 amino acids. As DNA, the CDR3 is TGTGCCAGCAGCTTAGTGTCCAGGGGGGGTGAAAAACTGTTTTTT. Translation: CASSLVSRGGEKLFF.

This clone was counted a single time. This chain links TRBV6-5 with TRBJ1-5, with a possible D match to TRBD1 (5 bases). Germline V gene data show CDR1 as MNHEY and CDR2 as SVGAGI. This CDR3 has 12 amino acids. The V gene lost 7 bases and the J gene lost 9 bases, with 13 bases spanning the gap. For the CDR3, the DNA is TGTGCCAGCAAAACAGGCGATGGGCCCCAGCATTTT. Protein product: CASKTGDGPQHF.

This chain joins TRBV2 and TRBJ2-7; TRBD1 aligns across 7 bases. V gave up 5 bases and J gave up 3 bases; unmatched junction bases: 7. The germline V gene encodes CDR1 SNHLY and CDR2 FYNNEI. There are 14 residues in the CDR3. The CDR3 DNA sequence: TGTGCCAGCAGTCACCGGGACAGACACTACGAGCAGTACTTC. Amino acids: CASSHRDRHYEQYF.

The chain carries TRBV19 and TRBJ1-1; maybe TRBD1 (5 bases). Germline V gives CDR1 LNHDA, CDR2 SQIVND (reference sequence). The CDR3 consists of 13 residues. The V gene lost 10 bases and the J gene lost 8 bases, with 20 bases spanning the gap. The CDR3 sequence: CATTYPGFPEAFF. The CDR3 nucleotides are TGTGCCACTACATATCCAGGGTTCCCCGAAGCTTTCTTT.

In this sample, this clone turned up a few times. The chain carries TRBV18 and TRBJ1-1, with D perhaps TRBD1 (6 bases). The CDR3 contains 16 residues. The V end was cut by 1 base, the J end by 4 bases, with 16 bases between. The germline gives CDR1 KGHSH, CDR2 LQKENI. CDR3 sequence reads: CASSPRLGVGGTEAFF. CDR3 nucleotides: TGTGCCAGCTCACCACGCCTCGGGGTAGGGGGCACTGAAGCTTTCTTT.

This chain links TRBV18 with TRBJ1-3, with D possibly matching TRBD1 (6 bases). Looked up from germline, CDR1 is KGHSH and CDR2 is LQKENI. V gave up 1 base and J gave up 2 bases, with 9 bases separating them. The CDR3 is 15 amino acids. The CDR3, as DNA: TGTGCCAGCTCACCACAACAGGGCCCTGGAAACACCATATATTTT. Its translation: CASSPQQGPGNTIYF.

The chain employs TRBV4-3 and TRBJ1-2; no clear D. The CDR3 has 16 amino acids. V was shortened by 1 base and J by 4 bases, with 16 bases between the two germline ends. From germline, CDR1 is LGHNA and CDR2 YSLEER. CDR3 region: CASSQGIRRRGYGYTF. CDR3 nucleotide sequence: TGCGCCAGCAGCCAAGGTATCCGGAGACGTGGCTATGGCTACACCTTC.